The rows below give T cell receptor beta chains drawn from one sample of a study of CD8 T cells in Susac syndrome. TCRdb redid the calling of the immunoSEQ multiplex PCR reads with MiXCR, one entry per CDR3 protein. The top ten hold less than 0.35% of the sample, which has about 100,000 distinct CDR3 sequences, roughly 96% seen once. What was sequenced was CD8+ T cells from PBMCs. The receptors derive from a human donor with Susac syndrome. Each CDR3 is given without its conserved first and last residue. The order of the fields is V gene, J gene, CDR3 protein.

V: TRBV13
J: TRBJ2-1
CDR3: ASSVWSDEQF

V: TRBV5-6
J: TRBJ2-1
CDR3: ASSLMEFGEQF

V: TRBV7-2
J: TRBJ1-1
CDR3: ASTWTGGGYTEAF

V: TRBV7-9
J: TRBJ2-7
CDR3: ASSLLSQGAGEQY

V: TRBV7-9
J: TRBJ2-3
CDR3: ASSLGRMTQY

V: TRBV10-1
J: TRBJ2-5
CDR3: ASSNPGETQY

V: TRBV13
J: TRBJ2-1
CDR3: ASSSRKSLNEQF

V: TRBV5-4
J: TRBJ2-7
CDR3: ASSFKGNEQY

V: TRBV20-1
J: TRBJ2-6
CDR3: SASTGAPSGANVLT

V: TRBV5-4
J: TRBJ1-5
CDR3: ASSLEPGGNQPQH